The table lists the clone carrying this T cell receptor beta chain with many counts. Its antigen is not identified. Single cDNA molecules in the library carried unique molecular identifiers attached during preparation. Per the original methods: A typical sample had 93,000 or so TCRs, with roughly 23,224 to 690,600 overall. TCRdb ran MiXCR on the 5' RACE reads and lists one entry per CDR3 protein. These V and J calls originate from TCRdb's pipeline instead of the authors' own analysis. In the table there are some 150,000 distinct CDR3 sequences, around 4.1% of which are singletons. The source of the sample is a study of human T cells and chemical hapten exposure. On the study more broadly: TCR yields differed between samples (mainly from small differences in pooled library volume).

Study-level findings and limits: DPC sensitization did not alter TCRs above 1 in 1000 frequency.

Between the trimmed V and J ends, which lost 8 bases and 4 bases, there was a span of 12 bases. CDR3 length equals 13 residues. Looked up from germline, CDR1 is MNHEY and CDR2 is SMNVEV (reference sequence). Sequencing started from total RNA isolated from unfractionated whole blood. The genes are TRBV27 and TRBJ1-5; the D is unclear. The source is a female donor in good health. CDR3 in amino acids: CASSRRANQPQHF. The CDR3 nucleotides are TGTGCCAGCTCACGGCGGGCGAATCAGCCCCAGCATTTT.